Listed below are T cell receptor beta chains from one sample, sequenced in a study of blood T cells in healthy people across ages. TCRdb re-called the 5' RACE reads through MiXCR, storing one row per CDR3 protein. The data show roughly 700,000 distinct CDR3 sequences, with 49% seen just once and approximately 32% held by the top ten. The sequencing input was blood. The receptors originated from a woman aged 55-75 years in good health. Each CDR3 is given with its conserved first and last residue. D genes are given only for firm matches. Size tells how often a clone was seen (once, few, many) or the class of an expanded clone, and some rows leave it out.

j_call	v_call	d_call	clone_size	cdr3_aa	cdr3_nt
TRBJ2-2	TRBV4-3	-	-	CASSRGTVSGELFF	TGCGCCAGCAGCCGCGGGACAGTTTCCGGGGAGCTGTTTTTT
TRBJ1-4	TRBV7-9	-	-	CASSRLKATTNEKLFF	TGTGCCAGCAGCCGCTTGAAGGCTACAACTAATGAAAAACTGTTTTTT
TRBJ2-3	TRBV20-1	-	-	CSAREREGQPSTDTQYF	TGCAGTGCTAGAGAACGGGAAGGACAGCCTAGCACAGATACGCAGTATTTT
TRBJ2-5	TRBV28	TRBD2	few	CASTPGREKVPETQYF	TGTGCCAGCACCCCTGGGCGGGAGAAAGTTCCGGAGACCCAGTACTTC
TRBJ2-5	TRBV2	-	-	CASKPDGGGTQYF	TGTGCCAGCAAGCCTGACGGGGGAGGGACCCAGTACTTC
TRBJ2-1	TRBV29-1	-	-	CSVDGGGSWNEQFF	TGCAGCGTTGACGGGGGCGGGAGTTGGAATGAGCAGTTCTTC
TRBJ2-5	TRBV20-1	-	-	CSARNRVDTQETQYF	TGCAGTGCTAGGAACAGGGTAGACACCCAAGAGACCCAGTACTTC
TRBJ1-1	TRBV7-2	TRBD1	-	CASSRDRQNTEAFF	TGTGCCAGCAGCCGGGACAGACAGAACACTGAAGCTTTCTTT
TRBJ1-6	TRBV7-2	-	-	CASSPRWASSYNSPLHF	TGTGCCAGCAGCCCAAGGTGGGCGAGCTCCTATAATTCACCCCTCCACTTT
TRBJ1-3	TRBV20-1	-	-	CSQTDSRSGNTIYF	TGCAGCCAGACAGACTCACGCTCTGGAAACACCATATATTTT
TRBJ2-7	TRBV7-2	TRBD2	-	CASSFAPSSGRFYEQYF	TGTGCCAGCAGCTTCGCCCCATCTAGCGGGAGATTCTACGAGCAGTACTTC
TRBJ1-2	TRBV12-3/TRBV12-4	TRBD1	-	CASSPSRQGAWGYTF	TGTGCCAGCAGTCCTAGCCGACAGGGGGCATGGGGCTACACCTTC
TRBJ2-7	TRBV10-3	-	-	CAISPGFDYNEQYF	TGTGCCATCAGTCCAGGTTTTGACTACAATGAGCAGTACTTC
TRBJ2-3	TRBV6-6	TRBD1	-	CASSPPKTGGRSDTQYF	TGTGCCAGCAGTCCTCCAAAGACAGGGGGCAGGTCAGATACGCAGTATTTT
TRBJ1-1	TRBV6-5	-	-	CASTVGGRGEAFF	TGTGCCAGCACGGTTGGGGGGAGAGGTGAAGCTTTCTTT
TRBJ2-7	TRBV27	-	-	CASNKDSFSYEQYF	TGTGCCAGCAATAAAGACAGTTTCTCCTACGAGCAGTACTTC
TRBJ2-5	TRBV5-1	-	-	CASSFWEIGSETQYF	TGCGCCAGCAGCTTTTGGGAAATTGGGAGTGAGACCCAGTACTTC
TRBJ2-1	TRBV4-3	-	-	CASSQLIEEGAEQFF	TGCGCCAGCAGCCAACTTATAGAGGAGGGGGCTGAGCAGTTCTTC
TRBJ2-7	TRBV7-2	-	-	CASSPRTQPYEQYF	TGTGCCAGCAGCCCCCGGACACAGCCCTACGAGCAGTACTTC
TRBJ2-1	TRBV7-2	-	-	CASSSRETQFF	TGTGCCAGCAGCTCCCGGGAGACCCAGTTCTTC
TRBJ2-5	TRBV7-3	TRBD2	-	CASSFSLAGANEQYF	TGTGCCAGCAGCTTCAGCCTAGCGGGGGCTAATGAGCAGTACTTC
TRBJ2-7	TRBV20-1	-	-	CSARDFPRSRAPYEQYF	TGCAGTGCTAGAGACTTCCCCCGTTCCAGGGCCCCCTACGAGCAGTACTTC
TRBJ2-7	TRBV6-6	TRBD1	-	CASSYRQGGYEQYF	TGTGCCAGCAGTTACAGACAGGGGGGGTACGAGCAGTACTTC
TRBJ2-7	TRBV7-4	-	few	CASSRGQYEQYF	TGTGCCAGCAGCCGAGGACAGTACGAGCAGTACTTC
TRBJ2-7	TRBV25-1	TRBD1	-	CASSESRGQAYEQYF	TGTGCCAGCAGTGAGTCTAGGGGACAGGCCTACGAGCAGTACTTC
TRBJ2-5	TRBV19	TRBD1	-	CASSISAQGAHEAQYF	TGTGCCAGTAGTATATCCGCACAGGGGGCGCACGAGGCCCAGTACTTC
TRBJ2-1	TRBV7-2	TRBD2	-	CASSFLAGGDEQFF	TGTGCCAGCAGCTTCCTTGCGGGAGGGGATGAGCAGTTCTTC
TRBJ2-5	TRBV27	TRBD2	few	CASSVRGLAGGGALQETQYF	TGTGCCAGCAGCGTCCGAGGACTAGCGGGAGGGGGGGCCCTCCAAGAGACCCAGTACTTC
TRBJ2-7	TRBV7-9	TRBD2	-	CASSPLAGPRYYEQYF	TGTGCCAGCAGCCCATTAGCGGGACCGCGATACTACGAGCAGTACTTC
TRBJ2-3	TRBV7-2	TRBD2	-	CASSSGTSGISTQYF	TGTGCCAGCAGCTCCGGGACTAGCGGGATAAGTACGCAGTATTTT
TRBJ2-7	TRBV29-1	TRBD1	-	CSGGQETYEQYF	TGCAGCGGAGGACAGGAGACCTACGAGCAGTACTTC
TRBJ2-6	TRBV7-9	-	-	CASSFWTATGANVLTF	TGTGCCAGCAGCTTCTGGACGGCCACAGGGGCCAACGTCCTGACTTTC
TRBJ1-6	TRBV20-1	TRBD1	-	CSASIRDRGGASPLHF	TGCAGTGCTAGTATTCGGGACAGGGGAGGAGCCTCACCCCTCCACTTT
TRBJ2-6	TRBV20-1	-	-	CSARDLTGSSGANVLTF	TGCAGTGCTAGAGATTTGACCGGAAGCTCTGGGGCCAACGTCCTGACTTTC
TRBJ1-2	TRBV5-1	-	-	CASGATATPYGYTF	TGCGCCAGCGGAGCGACAGCTACACCCTATGGCTACACCTTC
TRBJ2-3	TRBV7-2	-	many	CASSLGLNTDTQYF	TGTGCCAGCAGCTTAGGGCTTAACACAGATACGCAGTATTTT
TRBJ2-5	TRBV6-2/TRBV6-3	TRBD2	few	CASSMGLPQETQYF	TGTGCCAGCAGTATGGGACTACCCCAAGAGACCCAGTACTTC
TRBJ2-1	TRBV20-1	TRBD2	few	CSARNSGSSYNEQFF	TGCAGTGCTAGAAATAGCGGGAGCTCCTACAATGAGCAGTTCTTC
TRBJ2-2	TRBV5-1	-	-	CASSLGGVDTGELFF	TGCGCCAGCAGCTTGGGAGGAGTCGACACCGGGGAGCTGTTTTTT
TRBJ2-5	TRBV7-2	TRBD2	few	CASSISGFQETQYF	TGTGCCAGCAGCATTAGCGGGTTCCAAGAGACCCAGTACTTC
TRBJ1-2	TRBV20-1	TRBD1	-	CSAYTGGCGYTF	TGCAGTGCCTATACAGGGGGCTGTGGCTACACCTTC
TRBJ2-7	TRBV3-1	-	-	CASSQDQGEQYF	TGTGCCAGCAGCCAAGATCAGGGCGAGCAGTACTTC
TRBJ2-3	TRBV6-1	-	-	CASSARAEVSTDTQYF	TGTGCCAGCAGTGCCAGGGCGGAAGTGAGCACAGATACGCAGTATTTT
TRBJ2-7	TRBV20-1	-	few	CSARDWGNHEQYF	TGCAGTGCTAGAGATTGGGGGAACCACGAGCAGTACTTC
TRBJ2-3	TRBV7-2	-	-	CASSLERGKRTDTQYF	TGTGCCAGCAGCTTAGAACGAGGGAAGAGGACAGATACGCAGTATTTT
TRBJ1-6	TRBV10-3	-	-	CAITSGQQGSPLHF	TGTGCCATCACTTCAGGGCAGCAGGGATCACCCCTCCACTTT
TRBJ1-2	TRBV6-2/TRBV6-3	-	-	CASRIPGFYYGYTF	TGTGCCAGCAGAATCCCGGGATTTTACTATGGCTACACCTTC
TRBJ1-4	TRBV5-1	-	-	CASSGYANEKLFF	TGCGCCAGCAGCGGGTACGCTAATGAAAAACTGTTTTTT
TRBJ2-1	TRBV29-1	-	-	CSGSWAPGDEQFF	TGCAGTGGATCGTGGGCCCCCGGGGATGAGCAGTTCTTC
TRBJ1-6	TRBV6-5	-	-	CASSYRKDNSPPHF	TGTGCCAGCAGTTATCGCAAGGATAATTCACCCCCCCACTTT
TRBJ1-4	TRBV20-1	-	few	CSARGQGLSEKLFF	TGCAGTGCTAGAGGGCAGGGGTTAAGTGAAAAACTGTTTTTT
TRBJ2-3	TRBV5-5	TRBD1	-	CASSRPGQGGDTQYF	TGTGCCAGCAGCAGACCCGGACAGGGTGGAGATACGCAGTATTTT
TRBJ2-7	TRBV3-1	-	few	CASSHSRAYEQYF	TGTGCCAGCAGTCACTCACGGGCCTACGAGCAGTACTTC
TRBJ2-5	TRBV5-1	TRBD2	-	CASYSGTGEETQYF	TGCGCCAGCTATAGCGGGACTGGGGAGGAGACCCAGTACTTC
TRBJ1-2	TRBV6-6	-	once	CASSYSNPWRYGYTF	TGTGCCAGCAGTTATAGTAACCCCTGGAGGTACGGCTACACCTTC
TRBJ2-7	TRBV5-1	TRBD1	-	CASSLNPQGAYEQYF	TGCGCCAGCAGCTTGAACCCACAGGGGGCCTACGAGCAGTACTTC
TRBJ2-1	TRBV6-1	TRBD2	-	CASSVLAGREQFF	TGTGCCAGCAGTGTTTTAGCGGGACGTGAGCAGTTCTTC
TRBJ2-3	TRBV28	-	few	CASSPYDSDTQYF	TGTGCCAGCAGTCCCTACGACTCAGATACGCAGTATTTT
TRBJ2-3	TRBV20-1	TRBD1	-	CSGTGGTDTQYF	TGCAGCGGGACAGGGGGCACAGATACGCAGTATTTT
TRBJ2-7	TRBV9	TRBD2	-	CASSGGLAATAYNEQYF	TGTGCCAGCAGCGGGGGACTAGCGGCTACAGCCTACAATGAGCAGTACTTC